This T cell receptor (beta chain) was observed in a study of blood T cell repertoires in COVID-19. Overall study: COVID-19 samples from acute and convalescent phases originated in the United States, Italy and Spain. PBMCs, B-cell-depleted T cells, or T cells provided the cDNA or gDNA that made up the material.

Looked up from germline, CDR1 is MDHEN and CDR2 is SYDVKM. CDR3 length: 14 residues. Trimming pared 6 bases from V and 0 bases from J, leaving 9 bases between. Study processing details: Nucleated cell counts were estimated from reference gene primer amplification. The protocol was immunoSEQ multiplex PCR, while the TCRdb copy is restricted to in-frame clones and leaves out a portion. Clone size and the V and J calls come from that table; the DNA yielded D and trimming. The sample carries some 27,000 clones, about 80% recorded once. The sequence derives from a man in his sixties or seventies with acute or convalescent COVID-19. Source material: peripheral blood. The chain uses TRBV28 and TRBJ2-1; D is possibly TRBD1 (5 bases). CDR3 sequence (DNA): TGTGCCAGCAGCTACAGGAGCTCCTACAATGAGCAGTTCTTC. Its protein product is CASSYRSSYNEQFF.